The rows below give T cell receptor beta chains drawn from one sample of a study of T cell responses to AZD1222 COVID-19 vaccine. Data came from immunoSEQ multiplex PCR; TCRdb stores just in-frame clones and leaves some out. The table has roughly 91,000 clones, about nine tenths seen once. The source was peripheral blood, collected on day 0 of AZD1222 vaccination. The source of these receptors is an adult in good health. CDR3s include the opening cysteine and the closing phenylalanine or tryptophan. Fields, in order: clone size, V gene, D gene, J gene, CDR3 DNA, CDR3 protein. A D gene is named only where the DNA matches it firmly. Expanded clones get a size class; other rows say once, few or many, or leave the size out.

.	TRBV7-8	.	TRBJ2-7	TGTGCCAGCAGCTTAGTGAGCGGCTACGAGCAGTACTTC	CASSLVSGYEQYF
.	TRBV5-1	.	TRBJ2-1	TGCGCCAGCAGCTTAGACATCAGGGATGAGCAGTTCTTC	CASSLDIRDEQFF
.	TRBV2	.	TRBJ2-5	TGTGCCAGCAGTCCCCGCCCTCAAAAGGGGGAGACCCAGTACTTC	CASSPRPQKGETQYF
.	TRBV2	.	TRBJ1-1	TGTGCCAGCAGTGAAGCGGAGGGGCCGATGAACACTGAAGCTTTCTTT	CASSEAEGPMNTEAFF
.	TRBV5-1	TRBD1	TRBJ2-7	TGCGCCAGCAGCTCAACCCGGGACAGGGCGAACGAGCAGTACTTC	CASSSTRDRANEQYF
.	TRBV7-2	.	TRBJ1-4	TGTGCCAGCAGCTCCGAAGCCTTCCGTAATGAAAAACTGTTTTTT	CASSSEAFRNEKLFF
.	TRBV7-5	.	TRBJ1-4	TGTGTCAGAAGCTTAGTCCCGGGAGCAACTAATGAAAAACTGTTTTTT	CVRSLVPGATNEKLFF
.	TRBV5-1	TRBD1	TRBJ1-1	TGCGCCAGCAGGGGGACAGGGGGAATGAACACTGAAGCTTTCTTT	CASRGTGGMNTEAFF
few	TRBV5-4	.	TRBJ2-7	TGTGCCAGCAGCTTCGCTGGAACCTACGAGCAGTACTTC	CASSFAGTYEQYF
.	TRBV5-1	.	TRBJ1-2	TGCGCCAGCAGCTTGGGGGCTCCTAACTATGGCTACACCTTC	CASSLGAPNYGYTF
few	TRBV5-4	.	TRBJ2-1	TGTGCCAGCAGCTTCCCCGGGGCCGCCCGCAATGAGCAGTTCTTC	CASSFPGAARNEQFF
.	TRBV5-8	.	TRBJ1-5	TGTGCCAGCAGCTGGGGACAATATAGCAATCAGCCCCAGCATTTT	CASSWGQYSNQPQHF
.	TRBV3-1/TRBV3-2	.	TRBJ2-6	TGTGCCAGCAGCCAAGTAGCGGGACAGGCTGGGGCCAACGTCCTGACTTTC	CASSQVAGQAGANVLTF
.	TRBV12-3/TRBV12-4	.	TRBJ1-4	TGTGCCAGCAGTGTGGGACATCGGGAAAAACTGTTTTTT	CASSVGHREKLFF
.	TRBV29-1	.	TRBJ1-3	TGCAGCGCTAGAGGGAACTCTGGAAACACCATATATTTT	CSARGNSGNTIYF
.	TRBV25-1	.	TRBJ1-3	TGTGCCAGCAGTGAAAGTATGGGGATCTCAAACACCATATATTTT	CASSESMGISNTIYF
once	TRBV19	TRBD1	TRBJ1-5	TGTGCCAGTAGTATTCAGGGGGCGCGAGGCAATCAGCCCCAGCATTTT	CASSIQGARGNQPQHF
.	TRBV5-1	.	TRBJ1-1	TGCGCCAGCAGCTCCTCGAGGGGAATGAACACTGAAGCTTTCTTT	CASSSSRGMNTEAFF
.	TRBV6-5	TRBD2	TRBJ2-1	TGTGCCAGCAGTTCGACTAGCGGGAGTTCATATGAGCAGTTCTTC	CASSSTSGSSYEQFF
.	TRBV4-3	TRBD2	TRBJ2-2	TGCGCCAGCAGCCGAGATCCGGGACTACAGAACACCGGGGAGCTGTTTTTT	CASSRDPGLQNTGELFF
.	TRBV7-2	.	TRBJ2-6	TGTGCCAGCAGACAACAGAGCTCTGGGGCCAACGTCCTGACTTTC	CASRQQSSGANVLTF
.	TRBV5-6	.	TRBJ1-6	TGTGCCAGCAGCTTGGCGGGACTGCCGGGCTCACCCCTCCACTTT	CASSLAGLPGSPLHF